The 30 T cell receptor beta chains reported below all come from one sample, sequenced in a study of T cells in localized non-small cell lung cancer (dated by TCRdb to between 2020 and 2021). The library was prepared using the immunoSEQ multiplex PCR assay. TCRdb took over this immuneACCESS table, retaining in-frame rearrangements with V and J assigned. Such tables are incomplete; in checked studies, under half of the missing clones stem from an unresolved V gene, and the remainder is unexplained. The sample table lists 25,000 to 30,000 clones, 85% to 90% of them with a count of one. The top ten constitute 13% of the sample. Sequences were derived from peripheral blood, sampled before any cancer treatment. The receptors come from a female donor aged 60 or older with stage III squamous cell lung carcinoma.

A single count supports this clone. The CDR3 is CASSVNEKLFF. The CDR3, as DNA: TGTGCCAGCAGTGTTAATGAAAAACTGTTTTTT. The chain links TRBV2 to TRBJ1-4; D remains unclear. V lost 4 bases, J lost 4 bases, and 1 base lay in between. CDR1 is SNHLY and CDR2 is FYNNEI in the germline V gene. The CDR3 is made up of 11 amino acids.

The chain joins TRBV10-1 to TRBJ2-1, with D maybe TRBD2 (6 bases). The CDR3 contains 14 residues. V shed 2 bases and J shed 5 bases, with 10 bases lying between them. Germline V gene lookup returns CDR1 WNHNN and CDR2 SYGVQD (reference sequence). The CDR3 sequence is CASSEGSGDNEQFF. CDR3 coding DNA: TGCGCCAGCAGTGAGGGTAGCGGTGACAATGAGCAGTTCTTC.

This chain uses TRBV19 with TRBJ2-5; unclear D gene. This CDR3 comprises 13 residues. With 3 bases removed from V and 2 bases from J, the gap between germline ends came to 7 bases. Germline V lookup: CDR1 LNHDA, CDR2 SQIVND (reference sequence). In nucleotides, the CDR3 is TGTGCCAGTAGTATCGGCCCTCAAGAGACCCAGTACTTC. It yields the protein CASSIGPQETQYF.

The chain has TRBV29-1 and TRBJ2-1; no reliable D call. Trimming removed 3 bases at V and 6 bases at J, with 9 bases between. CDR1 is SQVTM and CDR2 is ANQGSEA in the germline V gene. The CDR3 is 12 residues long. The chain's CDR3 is CSVDLSPNEQFF. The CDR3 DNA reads TGCAGCGTTGATTTGAGTCCCAATGAGCAGTTCTTC.

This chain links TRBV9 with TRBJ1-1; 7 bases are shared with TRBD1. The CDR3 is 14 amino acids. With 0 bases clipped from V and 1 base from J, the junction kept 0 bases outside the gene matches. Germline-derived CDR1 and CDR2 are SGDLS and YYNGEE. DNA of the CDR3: TGTGCCAGCAGCGTAGGGGACAGGAACACTGAAGCTTTCTTT. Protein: CASSVGDRNTEAFF.

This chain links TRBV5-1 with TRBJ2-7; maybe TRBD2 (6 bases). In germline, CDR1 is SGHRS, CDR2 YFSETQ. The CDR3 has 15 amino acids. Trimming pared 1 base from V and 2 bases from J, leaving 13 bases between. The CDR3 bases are TGCGCCAGCAGCTTGTGGGGCGGGAACCCCTACGAGCAGTACTTC. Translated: CASSLWGGNPYEQYF.

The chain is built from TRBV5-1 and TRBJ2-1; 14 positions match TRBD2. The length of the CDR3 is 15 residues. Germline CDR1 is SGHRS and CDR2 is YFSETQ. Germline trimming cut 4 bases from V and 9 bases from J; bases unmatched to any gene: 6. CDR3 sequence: CASSIGTSGSLEQFF. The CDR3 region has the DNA TGCGCCAGCAGCATCGGGACTAGCGGGAGTCTTGAGCAGTTCTTC.

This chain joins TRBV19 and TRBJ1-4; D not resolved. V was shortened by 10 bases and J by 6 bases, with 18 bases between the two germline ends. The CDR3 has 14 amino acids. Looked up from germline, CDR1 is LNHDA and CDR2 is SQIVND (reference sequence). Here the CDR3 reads CATARRAEDEKLFF. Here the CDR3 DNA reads TGTGCCACCGCAAGGCGGGCCGAGGATGAAAAACTGTTTTTT.

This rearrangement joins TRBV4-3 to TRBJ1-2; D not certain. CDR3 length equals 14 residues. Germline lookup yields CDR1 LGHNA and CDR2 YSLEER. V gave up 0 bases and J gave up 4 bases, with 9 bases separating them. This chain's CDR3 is CASSQDRGTYGYTF. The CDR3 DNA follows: TGCGCCAGCAGCCAAGACCGGGGAACCTATGGCTACACCTTC.

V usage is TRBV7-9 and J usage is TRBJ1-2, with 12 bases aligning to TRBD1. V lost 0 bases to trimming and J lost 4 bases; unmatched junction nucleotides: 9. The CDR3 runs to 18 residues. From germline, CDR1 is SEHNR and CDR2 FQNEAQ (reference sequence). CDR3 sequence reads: CASSLAGTGGASAYGYTF. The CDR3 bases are TGTGCCAGCAGCTTAGCCGGGACAGGGGGCGCGTCTGCCTATGGCTACACCTTC.

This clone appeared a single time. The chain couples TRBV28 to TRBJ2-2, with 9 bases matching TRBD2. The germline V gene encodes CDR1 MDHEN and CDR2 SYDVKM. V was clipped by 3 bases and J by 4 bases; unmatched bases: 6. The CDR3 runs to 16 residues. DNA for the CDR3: TGTGCCAGCAGTTTCGGGACTAGCTCCGTCACCGGGGAGCTGTTTTTT. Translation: CASSFGTSSVTGELFF.

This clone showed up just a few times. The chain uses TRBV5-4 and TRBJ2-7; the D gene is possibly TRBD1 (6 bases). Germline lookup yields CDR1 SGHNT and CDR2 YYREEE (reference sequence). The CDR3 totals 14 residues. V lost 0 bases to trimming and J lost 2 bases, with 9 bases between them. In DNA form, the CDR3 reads TGTGCCAGCAGCTTGGGGGGGACAACCTACGAGCAGTACTTC. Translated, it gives CASSLGGTTYEQYF.

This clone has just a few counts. CDR3: CASSSSPSGTSYSEQYF. In DNA form, the CDR3 reads TGCGCCAGCAGCTCATCTCCTTCCGGGACTAGTTACTCCGAGCAGTACTTC. The chain recombines TRBV5-1 with TRBJ2-7, with 8 bases lining up with TRBD2. Trimming cost V 3 bases and J 6 bases; bases outside gene matches: 17. The CDR3 consists of 17 residues. The germline V gene has CDR1 SGHRS and CDR2 YFSETQ.

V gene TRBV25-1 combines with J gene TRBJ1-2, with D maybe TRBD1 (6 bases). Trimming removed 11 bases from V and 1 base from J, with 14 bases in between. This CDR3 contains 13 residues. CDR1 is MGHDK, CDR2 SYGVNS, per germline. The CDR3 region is CASQQGFNYGYTF. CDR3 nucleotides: TGTGCCTCCCAACAGGGTTTTAACTATGGCTACACCTTC.

The CDR3 here is CASSQEGLVGETQYF. The CDR3 nucleotides read TGCGCCAGCAGCCAAGAGGGGCTGGTCGGGGAGACCCAGTACTTC. This sequence joins TRBV4-1 and TRBJ2-5, with D possibly matching TRBD1 (5 bases). The germline gives CDR1 MGHRA, CDR2 YSYEKL. This CDR3 has 15 residues. Between the trimmed V and J ends, which lost 0 bases and 5 bases, there was a span of 13 bases.

The CDR3 DNA reads as TGTGCCAGCAGCTTGGGGGCGGCGGACTCCTCCTACAATGAGCAGTTCTTC. Its translation is CASSLGAADSSYNEQFF. V usage is TRBV5-6 and J usage is TRBJ2-1, with D perhaps TRBD2 (5 bases). This CDR3 has 17 residues. The germline CDR1 and CDR2 sequences are SGHDT and YYEEEE. With 0 bases removed from V and 0 bases from J, the gap between germline ends came to 13 bases.

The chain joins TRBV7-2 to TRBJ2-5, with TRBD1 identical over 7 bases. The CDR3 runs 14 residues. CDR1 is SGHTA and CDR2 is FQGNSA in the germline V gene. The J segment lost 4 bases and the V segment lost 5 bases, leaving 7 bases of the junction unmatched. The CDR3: CASSPGSGGETQYF. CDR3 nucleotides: TGTGCCAGCAGCCCCGGGTCAGGGGGAGAGACCCAGTACTTC.

CDR3 sequence reads: CASSFLSGSSYEQYF. DNA of the CDR3: TGCGCCAGCAGCTTTTTAAGCGGGAGTTCCTACGAGCAGTACTTC. The chain links TRBV5-1 to TRBJ2-7, with 8 bases fitting TRBD2. The CDR3 is 15 amino acids. Germline CDR1 and CDR2: SGHRS and YFSETQ. J lost 1 base, V lost 2 bases, and 5 bases had no gene match. The full variable domain, rest sourced from reference TRBV5-1 and TRBJ2-7, is KAGVTQTPRYLIKTRGQQVTLSCSPISGHRSVSWYQQTPGQGLQFLFEYFSETQRNKGNFPGRFSGRQFSNSRSEMNVSTLELGDSALYLCASSFLSGSSYEQYFGPGTRLTVT.

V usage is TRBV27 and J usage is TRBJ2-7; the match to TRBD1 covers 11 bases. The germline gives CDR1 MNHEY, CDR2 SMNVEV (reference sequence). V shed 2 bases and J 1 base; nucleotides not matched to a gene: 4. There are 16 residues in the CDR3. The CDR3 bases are TGTGCCAGCAGTTTAAGGACAGGGGGCTCATCCTACGAGCAGTACTTC. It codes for CASSLRTGGSSYEQYF.

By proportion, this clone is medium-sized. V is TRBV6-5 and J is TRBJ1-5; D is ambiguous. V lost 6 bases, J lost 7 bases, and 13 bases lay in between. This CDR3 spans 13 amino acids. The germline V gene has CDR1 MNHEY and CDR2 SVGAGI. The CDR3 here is CASSPKPEQPQHF. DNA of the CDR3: TGTGCCAGCAGCCCAAAGCCGGAGCAGCCCCAGCATTTT.

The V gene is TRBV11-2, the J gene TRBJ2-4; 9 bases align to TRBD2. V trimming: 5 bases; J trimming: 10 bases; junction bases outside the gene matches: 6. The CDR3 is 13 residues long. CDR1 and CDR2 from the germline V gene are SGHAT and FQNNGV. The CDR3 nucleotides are TGTGCCAGCAGCCCGTCGAGCGGGGGGATTCAGTACTTC. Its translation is CASSPSSGGIQYF.

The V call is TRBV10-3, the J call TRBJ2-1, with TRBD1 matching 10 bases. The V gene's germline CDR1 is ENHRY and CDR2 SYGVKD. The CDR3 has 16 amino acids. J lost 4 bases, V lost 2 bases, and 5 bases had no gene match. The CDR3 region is CAISEGPGQGYNEQFF. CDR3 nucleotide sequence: TGTGCCATCAGTGAGGGCCCGGGACAGGGGTACAATGAGCAGTTCTTC.

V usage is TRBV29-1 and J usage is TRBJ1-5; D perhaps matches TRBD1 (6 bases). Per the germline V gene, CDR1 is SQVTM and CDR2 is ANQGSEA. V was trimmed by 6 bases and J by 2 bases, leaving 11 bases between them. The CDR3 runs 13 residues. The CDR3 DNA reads TGCAGCGTGAGGGGGGACGGCAATCAGCCCCAGCATTTT. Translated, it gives CSVRGDGNQPQHF.

The CDR3 is CASSLLGTGETQYF. The CDR3 nucleotides read TGCGCCAGCAGCTTGTTAGGGACCGGGGAGACCCAGTACTTC. The chain combines TRBV5-1 with TRBJ2-5, with D perhaps assigned TRBD1 or TRBD2 (5 bases each). V lost 1 base, J lost 5 bases, and 12 bases lay in between. This CDR3 comprises 14 residues. From germline, CDR1 is SGHRS and CDR2 YFSETQ.

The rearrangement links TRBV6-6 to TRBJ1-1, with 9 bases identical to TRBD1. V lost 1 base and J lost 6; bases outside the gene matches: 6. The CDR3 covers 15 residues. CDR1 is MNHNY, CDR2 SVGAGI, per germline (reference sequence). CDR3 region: CASSYFRQGGSEAFF. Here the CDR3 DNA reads TGTGCCAGCAGTTACTTCCGACAGGGGGGATCTGAAGCTTTCTTT.

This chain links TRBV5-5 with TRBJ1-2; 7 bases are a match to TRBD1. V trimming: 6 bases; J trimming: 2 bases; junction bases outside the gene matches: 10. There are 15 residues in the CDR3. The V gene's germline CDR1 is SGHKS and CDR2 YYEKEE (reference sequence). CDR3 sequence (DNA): TGTGCCAGCACCTTTCCTATGACAGGGAACTATGGCTACACCTTC. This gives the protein CASTFPMTGNYGYTF.

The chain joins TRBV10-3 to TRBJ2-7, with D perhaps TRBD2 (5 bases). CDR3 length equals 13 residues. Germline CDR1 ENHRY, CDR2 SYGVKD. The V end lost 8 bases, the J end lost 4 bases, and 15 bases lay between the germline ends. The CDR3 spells CAIRRIGEYEQYF. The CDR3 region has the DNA TGTGCCATCCGACGTATTGGGGAGTACGAGCAGTACTTC.

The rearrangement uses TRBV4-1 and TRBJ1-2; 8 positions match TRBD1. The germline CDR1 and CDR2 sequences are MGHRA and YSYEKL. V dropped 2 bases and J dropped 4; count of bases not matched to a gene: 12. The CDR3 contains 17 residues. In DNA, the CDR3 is TGCGCCAGCAGCCAATTTATCCCCCGGGACAGGTCCTATGGCTACACCTTC. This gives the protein CASSQFIPRDRSYGYTF.

CDR3: CASSLATPRDGYGYTF. The CDR3 region has the DNA TGCGCCAGCAGCTTGGCAACACCTCGTGATGGCTATGGCTACACCTTC. The chain links TRBV5-1 to TRBJ1-2; unclear D gene. V was clipped by 0 bases and J by 4 bases, with 16 bases between them. This CDR3 has 16 residues. CDR1 and CDR2 (germline): SGHRS, YFSETQ. The full variable domain, its missing parts supplied by reference TRBV5-1 and TRBJ1-2, is KAGVTQTPRYLIKTRGQQVTLSCSPISGHRSVSWYQQTPGQGLQFLFEYFSETQRNKGNFPGRFSGRQFSNSRSEMNVSTLELGDSALYLCASSLATPRDGYGYTFGSGTRLTVV.

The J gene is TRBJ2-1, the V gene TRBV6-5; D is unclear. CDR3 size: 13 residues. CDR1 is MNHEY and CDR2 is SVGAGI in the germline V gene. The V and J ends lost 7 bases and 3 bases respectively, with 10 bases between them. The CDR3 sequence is CASTRDRYNEQFF. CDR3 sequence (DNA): TGTGCCAGCACCCGAGACCGCTACAATGAGCAGTTCTTC.